The rows below give T cell receptor beta chains drawn from one sample of a study of Graves' ophthalmopathy and Graves' hyperthyroidism. TCRdb recomputed calls from the multiplex PCR reads with MiXCR, one row per CDR3 protein. Of 500,000 to 800,000 distinct CDR3 sequences in the sample, about two fifths were seen once. The sample was peripheral blood. The receptor source for this set is an adult man with Graves' ophthalmopathy. Both conserved end residues are part of each CDR3. Each record gives: clone size, V gene, CDR3 protein. For some rows the clone size is stated as once, few or many, or as a class when expanded; others skip it.

-	TRBV9	CASSVRQGLAGVETQYF
-	TRBV6-1	CASSEGPSGGDDEQYF
-	TRBV15	CATSRAAGGTNTEAFF
-	TRBV10-3	CAREEGYEQYF
-	TRBV5-1	CASSLFGRKNTGELFF
many	TRBV10-3	CAISPGQGMYQETQYF
-	TRBV25-1	CASRSPSIGPGNTGELFF
-	TRBV3-1	CASSQSGQGQRSPLHF
-	TRBV7-2	CASSLPRAAPGNTIYF
many	TRBV29-1	CSVTRDSTDTQYF
-	TRBV9	CASSVGWVGNTGELFF
-	TRBV10-3	CASSQTDSTGELFF
many	TRBV6-5	CASRVEAYSNQPQHF
few	TRBV5-1	CASSFLAGRAGELFF
-	TRBV3-1	CASSQRQHLFF
few	TRBV20-1	CSAVIAGGQETQYF
many	TRBV19	CASSTADSSSGANVLTF
few	TRBV2	CASSSLVSNQPQHF
many	TRBV13	CASSSYTWSSYEQYF
few	TRBV14	CASSPQGPPDTEAFF
many	TRBV24-1	CATSDPGPRAGELFF
once	TRBV7-9	CASSLPAGGPPFGSYEQYF
-	TRBV10-3	CAISESYRGGVRVQPQHF
-	TRBV7-8	CASRAGQGGWDTEAFF
many	TRBV10-3	CAISGHRGRIYNSPLHF
few	TRBV7-2	CASRFSGEGAGEQYF
many	TRBV6-1	CASNTGRGQPQHF
-	TRBV20-1	CSARGWTPGAGYGYTF
-	TRBV29-1	CSLDPGDGYTF
few	TRBV6-5	CASGKGRRDNQPQHF
many	TRBV9	CASSVIAGETQYF
-	TRBV20-1	CSAVGQGYGYTF
-	TRBV9	CASSPTGSWATEAFF
-	TRBV6-6	CASRMGQDIYEQYF
many	TRBV7-9	CASSGMDRLDGYTF
-	TRBV25-1	CASSAQTGGAGYTF
-	TRBV29-1	CAWSTDLNTGELFF
many	TRBV4-1	CASSQGLQGSRHGYTF
many	TRBV29-1	CSVVGGVPTETQYF
-	TRBV19	CASRDRGVPYSGNTIYF
many	TRBV6-1	CASSDGHSNQPQHF
-	TRBV19	CASSSRDRDCTEAFF
many	TRBV24-1	CATSEGYSNQPQHF
many	TRBV6-6	CASTRDGEQPQHF
-	TRBV18	CASSPHARGQEQYF
many	TRBV2	CASRPGQTRSPLHF
many	TRBV20-1	CSARRTSGEPYEQYF
-	TRBV7-2	CASSHAGGAYYGYTF
medium-sized	TRBV5-1	CASSWGTTGTFTEAFF
many	TRBV15	CATSRERNTEAFF
few	TRBV10-3	CASSVTGVYGYTF
many	TRBV19	CASSMSGTQPQHF
many	TRBV20-1	CSARDLMSPNQPQHF
-	TRBV27	CASRLFRGAMETQYF
-	TRBV7-8	CASSQGQLARDEQYF